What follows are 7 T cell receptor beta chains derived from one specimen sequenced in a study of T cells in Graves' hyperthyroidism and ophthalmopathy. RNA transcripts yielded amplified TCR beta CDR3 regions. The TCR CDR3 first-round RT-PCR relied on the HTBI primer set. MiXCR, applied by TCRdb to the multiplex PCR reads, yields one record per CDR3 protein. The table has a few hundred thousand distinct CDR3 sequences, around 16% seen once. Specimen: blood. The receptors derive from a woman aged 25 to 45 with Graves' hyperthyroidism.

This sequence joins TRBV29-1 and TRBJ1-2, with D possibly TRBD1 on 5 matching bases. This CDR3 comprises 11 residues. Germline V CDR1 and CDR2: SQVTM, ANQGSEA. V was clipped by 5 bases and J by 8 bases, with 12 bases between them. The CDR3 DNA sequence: TGCAGCGTTTGGGGACTCGGCGGCTACACCTTC. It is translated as CSVWGLGGYTF.

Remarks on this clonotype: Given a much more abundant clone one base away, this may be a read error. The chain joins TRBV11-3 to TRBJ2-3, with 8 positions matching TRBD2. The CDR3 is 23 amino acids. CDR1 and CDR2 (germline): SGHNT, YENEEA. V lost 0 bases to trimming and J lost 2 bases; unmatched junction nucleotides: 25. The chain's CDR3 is CASSLEKDNKGLVGIIITDTQYF. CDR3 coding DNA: TGTGCCAGCAGCTTAGAAAAGGACAACAAGGGACTAGTCGGTATTATTATCACAGATACGCAGTATTTT.

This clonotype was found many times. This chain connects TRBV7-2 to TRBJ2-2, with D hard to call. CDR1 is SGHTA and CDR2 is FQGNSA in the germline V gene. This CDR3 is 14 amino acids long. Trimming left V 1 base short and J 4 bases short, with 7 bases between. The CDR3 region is CASSLETSTGELFF. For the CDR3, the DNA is TGTGCCAGCAGCTTAGAGACAAGCACCGGGGAGCTGTTTTTT.

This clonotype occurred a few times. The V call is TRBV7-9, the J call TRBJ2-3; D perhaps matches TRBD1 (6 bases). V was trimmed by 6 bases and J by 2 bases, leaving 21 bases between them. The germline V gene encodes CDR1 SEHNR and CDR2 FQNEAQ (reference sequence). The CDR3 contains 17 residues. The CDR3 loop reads CASRSYPDRIHTDTQYF. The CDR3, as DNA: TGTGCCAGCAGATCCTATCCGGACAGAATTCACACAGATACGCAGTATTTT.

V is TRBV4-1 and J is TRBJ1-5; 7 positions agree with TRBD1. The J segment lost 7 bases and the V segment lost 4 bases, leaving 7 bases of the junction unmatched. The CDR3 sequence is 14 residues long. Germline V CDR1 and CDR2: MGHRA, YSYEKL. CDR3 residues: CASSPAGGYQPQHF. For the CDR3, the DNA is TGCGCCAGCAGCCCAGCAGGGGGTTACCAGCCCCAGCATTTT.

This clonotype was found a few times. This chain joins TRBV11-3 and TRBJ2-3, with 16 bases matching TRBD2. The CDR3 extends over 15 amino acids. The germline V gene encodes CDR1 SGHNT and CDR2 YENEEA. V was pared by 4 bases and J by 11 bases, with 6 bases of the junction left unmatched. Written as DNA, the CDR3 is TGTGCCAGCAGCTCGGGACTAGCGGGAGGGCCCGAGCAGTATTTT. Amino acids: CASSSGLAGGPEQYF. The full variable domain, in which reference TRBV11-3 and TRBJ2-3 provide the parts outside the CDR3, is EAGVVQSPRYKIIEKKQPVAFWCNPISGHNTLYWYLQNLGQGPELLIRYENEEAVDDSQLPKDRFSAERLKGVDSTLKIQPAELGDSAVYLCASSSGLAGGPEQYFGPGTRLTVL.

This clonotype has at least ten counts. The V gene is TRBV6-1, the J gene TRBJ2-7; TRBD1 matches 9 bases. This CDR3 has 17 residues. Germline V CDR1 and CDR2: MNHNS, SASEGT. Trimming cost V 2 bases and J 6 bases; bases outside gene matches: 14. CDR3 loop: CASSEPSVPGQGIEQYF. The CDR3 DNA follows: TGTGCCAGCAGTGAACCAAGCGTTCCGGGACAGGGAATCGAGCAGTACTTC.